A single sample is the source of the 7 T cell receptor beta chains below, sequenced in a study of T cells in Graves' hyperthyroidism and ophthalmopathy (dated 2019 in TCRdb). Libraries were built with multiplex PCR. The sequencer was an Illumina HiSeq 2000. The TCR beta CDR3 regions were amplified from RNA transcripts. For the first round of RT-PCR on the TCR CDR3, the HTBI primer set was used together with the Qiagen OneStep RT-PCR kit. TCRdb itself trimmed the public reads at Q25 with fastp, ran MiXCR and retained productive beta chains. Every entry covers one CDR3 protein and lists the most common genes and DNA from its rows. The sample yields a few hundred thousand distinct CDR3 sequences; approximately 25% were counted once. More than 60% of the sample lies in the top ten. Sequencing used blood. The origin of the receptors is a man in his fifties or sixties with Graves' hyperthyroidism.

The rearrangement uses TRBV6-1 and TRBJ1-5, with TRBD1 as a possible D gene (6 bases). This CDR3 is built from 14 residues. The germline CDR1 and CDR2 sequences are MNHNS and SASEGT. Trimming left V 6 bases short and J 7 bases short, with 16 bases between. CDR3 DNA sequence: TGTGCCAGCAGCCTGACAGGTTTCGGGCAGCCCCAGCATTTT. This gives the protein CASSLTGFGQPQHF.

This rearrangement joins TRBV29-1 to TRBJ1-4; D might be TRBD1 (5 bases). Germline assignment: CDR1 SQVTM and CDR2 ANQGSEA. The CDR3 loop spans 11 amino acids. V was shortened by 3 bases and J by 10 bases, with 9 bases between the two germline ends. CDR3 bases: TGCAGCGTTGAGCCGGGGGGAAAACTGTTTTTT. Amino acid sequence: CSVEPGGKLFF.

The V call is TRBV29-1, the J call TRBJ1-1; D call uncertain. The V end was cut by 4 bases, the J end by 0 bases, with 6 bases between. The CDR3 is 12 amino acids. Germline V gene lookup returns CDR1 SQVTM and CDR2 ANQGSEA. The CDR3 protein is CSVGPVNTEAFF. Written as DNA, the CDR3 is TGCAGCGTTGGCCCAGTGAACACTGAAGCTTTCTTT.

This clonotype has at least ten counts. The CDR3 DNA reads TGTGCCAGCAGTTTGGGACAGGGAAATGAGCAGTTCTTC. It specifies CASSLGQGNEQFF. The rearrangement links TRBV28 to TRBJ2-1; 9 bases agree with TRBD1. The CDR3 contains 13 residues. The trim removed 3 bases at V and 7 bases at J, leaving 1 base unmatched. Germline V lookup: CDR1 MDHEN, CDR2 SYDVKM.

The chain uses TRBV6-1 and TRBJ2-7; 13 bases align to TRBD2. Unmatched junction bases numbered 4, after V lost 8 bases and J lost 0 bases. CDR1 MNHNS and CDR2 SASEGT come from the germline V gene. The CDR3 totals 15 residues. CDR3 DNA sequence: TGTGCCAGCGGGACTAGCGGGGTGAACTCCTACGAGCAGTACTTC. This sequence encodes CASGTSGVNSYEQYF.

This clonotype was seen many times. V is TRBV2 and J is TRBJ2-1; possibly TRBD2 for D (7 bases). The germline V and J ends were trimmed by 7 bases and 7 bases, with 20 bases remaining between them. The CDR3 has 15 residues. In germline, CDR1 is SNHLY, CDR2 FYNNEI. This CDR3 reads CASISGGGSKNEQFF. The CDR3 DNA is TGTGCCAGCATCTCGGGGGGCGGGAGCAAGAATGAGCAGTTCTTC.

The rearrangement uses TRBV6-1 and TRBJ1-5, with a weak D call TRBD1 (6 bases). Looked up from germline, CDR1 is MNHNS and CDR2 is SASEGT. The ends were cut back, 2 bases at V and 6 bases at J, with 14 bases in the middle. CDR3 length: 15 amino acids. CDR3 DNA: TGTGCCAGCAGTGAATATTGGGGGCGGGTTCAGCCCCAGCATTTT. Translation: CASSEYWGRVQPQHF.